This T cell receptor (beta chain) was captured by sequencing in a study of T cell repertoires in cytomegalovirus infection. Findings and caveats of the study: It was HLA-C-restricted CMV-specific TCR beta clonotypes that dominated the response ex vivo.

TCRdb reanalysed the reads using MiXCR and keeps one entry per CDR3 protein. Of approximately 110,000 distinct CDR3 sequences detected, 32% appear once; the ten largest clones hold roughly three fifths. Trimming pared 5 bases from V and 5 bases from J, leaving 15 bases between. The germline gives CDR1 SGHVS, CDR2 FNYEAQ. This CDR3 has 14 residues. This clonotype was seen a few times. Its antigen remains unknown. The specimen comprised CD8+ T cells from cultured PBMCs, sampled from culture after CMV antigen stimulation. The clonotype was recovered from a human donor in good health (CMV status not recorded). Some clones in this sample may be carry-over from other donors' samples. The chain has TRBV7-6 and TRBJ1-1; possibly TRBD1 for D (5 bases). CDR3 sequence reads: CASSLEGAGTEAFF. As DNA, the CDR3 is TGTGCCAGCAGCCTAGAAGGGGCAGGGACTGAAGCTTTCTTT.